This T cell receptor (beta chain) stems from a study of blood T cell repertoires in COVID-19. Whole-study context: Sites across the United States, Italy and Spain contributed samples from acute and convalescent COVID-19. PBMCs, B-cell-depleted T cells, or T cells were the source of the cDNA or gDNA that made up the material.

This CDR3 comprises 13 residues. V was cut by 4 bases and J by 8 bases, with 14 bases left in between. CDR1 and CDR2 (germline): MNHEY, SMNVEV (reference sequence). In the original workflow: Reference gene primer amplification yielded estimated nucleated cell counts. The data were produced by immunoSEQ multiplex PCR, yet TCRdb's version contains in-frame clones alone and is incomplete. V, J and clone size were drawn from that table, and D and trimming were deduced from the DNA. There are approximately 150,000 clones in the sample; around four fifths occur only once, and roughly a fifth lies in the top ten. This clone was picked up a small number of times.

The origin of this receptor is a woman between 65 and 79 years old who had recovered from COVID-19. The chain combines TRBV27 with TRBJ1-2; perhaps TRBD1 as D (6 bases). The sample comprised peripheral blood. The CDR3: CASSSYRALGYTF. DNA of the CDR3: TGTGCCAGCAGTTCATACAGGGCGCTGGGCTACACCTTC.